This TCR beta chain was recovered during a study of T cell changes during pregnancy in multiple sclerosis (dated by TCRdb to about 2019). In terms of the full investigation: In women with multiple sclerosis, the researchers looked at how the T cell repertoire shifted as pregnancy progressed.

The cysteine opens and the phenylalanine closes a CDR3 of 13 amino acids. Only the CDR3 part of the read is kept: 39 bases, read in frame from the first base. CDR1 is given as SGHTA and CDR2 as FQGTGA, both from the germline V gene. Deletion took 2 bases off V and 10 bases off J, with a span of 9 bases between the germline ends. With respect to this clone: Its antigen is still unknown. There are no base qualities to consult, and no much larger clone falls within one base.

The library was produced with the immunoSEQ multiplex PCR assay. Not all clones reach the TCRdb copy of this immuneACCESS table, which keeps in-frame sequences only. Checked studies attribute under half of the gap to unresolved V genes and leave the rest unexplained. The sample table lists 95,000 to 150,000 clones, approximately 93% of them with a count of one. Jointly, the top ten make up roughly 5.7% of the sample. The chain uses TRBV7-3 and TRBJ1-6; TRBD1 is possibly the D segment (5 matching bases). This clonotype was sampled from a female donor with multiple sclerosis, enrolled in a pregnancy study. Sequenced here: peripheral blood, sampled before pregnancy. The base sequence is TGTGCCAGCAGCTTAGGGGCCCGATCACCCCTCCACTTT. Its product reads: CASSLGARSPLHF.